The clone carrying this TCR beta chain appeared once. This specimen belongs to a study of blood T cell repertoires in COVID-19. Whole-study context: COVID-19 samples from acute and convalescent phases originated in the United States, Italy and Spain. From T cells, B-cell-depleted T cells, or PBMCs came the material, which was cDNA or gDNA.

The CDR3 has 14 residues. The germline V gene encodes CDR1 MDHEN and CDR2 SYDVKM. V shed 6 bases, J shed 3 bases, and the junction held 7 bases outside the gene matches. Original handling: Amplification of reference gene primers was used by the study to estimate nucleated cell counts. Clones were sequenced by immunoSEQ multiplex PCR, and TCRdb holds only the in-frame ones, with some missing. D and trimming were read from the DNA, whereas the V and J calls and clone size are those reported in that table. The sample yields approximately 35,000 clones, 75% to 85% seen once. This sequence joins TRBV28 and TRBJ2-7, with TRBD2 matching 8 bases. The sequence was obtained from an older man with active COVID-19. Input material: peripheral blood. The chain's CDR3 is CASRNGGAIYEQYF. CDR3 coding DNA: TGTGCCAGCAGAAACGGGGGGGCCATCTACGAGCAGTACTTC.